This TCR beta chain is from a study of T cell responses to AZD1222 COVID-19 vaccine. Study-wide results and caveats: The span of vaccine-associated CD4 TCRs extended across spike, with dominance at 160-218 and 743-854. Clonal diversity may have been underestimated in mostly white British donors. Following two doses of AZD1222, Spike-specific TCR breadth and depth rose.

Germline CDR1 SGHTS, CDR2 YDEGEE. The CDR3 covers 13 residues. The ends were cut back, 1 base at V and 6 bases at J, with 10 bases in the middle. As regards this clone: What it binds is unknown.

Some clones are missing from TCRdb's copy, which holds only in-frame ones; the method was immunoSEQ multiplex PCR. The repertoire holds about 170,000 clones, with 90% to 95% as singletons. This receptor was identified in an adult in good health. The material sequenced was peripheral blood, taken on day 0 of AZD1222 vaccination. The J gene is TRBJ1-1, the V gene TRBV5-8; maybe TRBD1 (5 bases). CDR3 DNA sequence: TGTGCCAGCAGCTTGAGGGGTCCGGCTGAAGCTTTCTTT. It codes for CASSLRGPAEAFF.